What follows describes a single T cell receptor beta chain. Its antigen is unidentified. This sample was included in a study of shared clonotypes between healthy human individuals. Sequencing was performed with immunoSEQ multiplex PCR; in TCRdb, only in-frame clones are kept and a portion is missing. The table lists over a million clones, approximately 78% of them singletons. Naive CD45RA+ and memory CD45RA-negative subsets were split from CD4+ cells. Study-level findings and limits: It was expected that sequencing depth would affect clonotype sharing among donors.

The ends lost 0 bases at V and 1 base at J; junction bases unmatched: 15. This CDR3 has 19 residues. Germline V lookup: CDR1 SGHRS, CDR2 YFSETQ. The V gene is TRBV5-1, the J gene TRBJ2-5, with 7 bases matching TRBD1. Material: memory CD4+ T cells from PBMCs. The sample's subset: CD45RA-negative fraction. The TCR was taken from a man aged 18 to 30 in good health. Some clones in this sample may be carry-over from other donors' samples. CDR3 coding DNA: TGCGCCAGCAGCTTGGACAGGGGCCTAGCAGATACTACCCAAGAGACCCAGTACTTC. Protein sequence: CASSLDRGLADTTQETQYF.